Given below is one TCR beta chain in context. These data originate in a study of PD-L1 blockade in urothelial cancer. CDR1 and CDR2 (germline): MNHEY, SVGAGI. J was trimmed by 5 bases and V by 4 bases; bases with no gene match: 2. This CDR3 spans 12 amino acids. Sequenced by immunoSEQ multiplex PCR; TCRdb stores in-frame clones only, minus some. Of tens of thousands of clones in the sample, around 84% were seen once. The sample was PBMCs, taken around atezolizumab (anti-PD-L1) treatment. The gene calls are TRBV6-5 and TRBJ2-7; 7 bases are a match to TRBD1. This TCR came from a man in his sixties or seventies with urothelial cancer. CDR3 sequence reads: CASSFTGDEQYF. In DNA form, the CDR3 reads TGTGCCAGCAGTTTCACAGGGGACGAGCAGTACTTC.